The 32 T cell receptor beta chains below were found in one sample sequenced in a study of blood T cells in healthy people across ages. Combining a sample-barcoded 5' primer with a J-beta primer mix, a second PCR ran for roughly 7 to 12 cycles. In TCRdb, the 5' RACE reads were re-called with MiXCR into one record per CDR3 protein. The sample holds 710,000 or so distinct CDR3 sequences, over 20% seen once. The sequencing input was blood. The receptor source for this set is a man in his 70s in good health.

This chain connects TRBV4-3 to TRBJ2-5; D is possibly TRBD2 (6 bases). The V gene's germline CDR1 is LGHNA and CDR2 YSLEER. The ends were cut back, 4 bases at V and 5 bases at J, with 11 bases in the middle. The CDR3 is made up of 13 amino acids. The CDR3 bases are TGCGCCAGCAGCCCTCACGGAGGGGAGACCCAGTACTTC. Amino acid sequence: CASSPHGGETQYF.

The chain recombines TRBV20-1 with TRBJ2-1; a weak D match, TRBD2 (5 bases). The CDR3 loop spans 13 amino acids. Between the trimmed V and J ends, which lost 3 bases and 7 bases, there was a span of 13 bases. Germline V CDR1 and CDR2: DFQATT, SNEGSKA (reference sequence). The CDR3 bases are TGCAGTGCTAGTACAGAGCGACTAAATGAGCAGTTCTTC. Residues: CSASTERLNEQFF.

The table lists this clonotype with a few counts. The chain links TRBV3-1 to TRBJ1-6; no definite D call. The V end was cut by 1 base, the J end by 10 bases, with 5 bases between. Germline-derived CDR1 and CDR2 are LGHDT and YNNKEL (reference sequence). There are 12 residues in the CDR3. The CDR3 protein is CASSQGLSPLHF. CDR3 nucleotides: TGTGCCAGCAGCCAAGGGCTCTCACCCCTCCACTTT. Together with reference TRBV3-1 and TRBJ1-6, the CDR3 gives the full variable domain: DTAVSQTPKYLVTQMGNDKSIKCEQNLGHDTMYWYKQDSKKFLKIMFSYNNKELIINETVPNRFSPKSPDKAHLNLHINSLELGDSAVYFCASSQGLSPLHFGNGTRLTVT.

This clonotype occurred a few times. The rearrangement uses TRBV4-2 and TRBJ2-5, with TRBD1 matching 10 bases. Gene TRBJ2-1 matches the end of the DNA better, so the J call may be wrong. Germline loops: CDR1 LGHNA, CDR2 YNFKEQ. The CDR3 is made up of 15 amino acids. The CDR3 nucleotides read TGTGCCAGCAGCCACCGGGACAGGGGAGAGTATGAGCAGTTCTTC. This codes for CASSHRDRGEYEQFF.

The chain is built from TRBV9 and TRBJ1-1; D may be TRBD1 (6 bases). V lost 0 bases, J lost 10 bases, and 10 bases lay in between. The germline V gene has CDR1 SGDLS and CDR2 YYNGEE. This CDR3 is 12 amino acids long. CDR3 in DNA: TGTGCCAGCAGCGTAGGGGGGCGGGGAGCTTTCTTT. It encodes CASSVGGRGAFF.

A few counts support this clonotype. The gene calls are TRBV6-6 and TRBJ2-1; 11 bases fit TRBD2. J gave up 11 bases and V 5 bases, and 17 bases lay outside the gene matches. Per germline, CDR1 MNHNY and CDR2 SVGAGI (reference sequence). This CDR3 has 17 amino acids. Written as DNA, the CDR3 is TGTGCCAGCAGTACCCCGACTAGCGGGACAAATCATAGAAAGCAGTTCTTC. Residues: CASSTPTSGTNHRKQFF.

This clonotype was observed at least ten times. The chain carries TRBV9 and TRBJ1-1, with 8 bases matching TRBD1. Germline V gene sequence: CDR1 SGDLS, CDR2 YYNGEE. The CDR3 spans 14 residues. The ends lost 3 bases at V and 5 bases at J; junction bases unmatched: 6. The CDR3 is CASSGLTGVTEAFF. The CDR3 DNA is TGTGCCAGCAGCGGATTGACAGGGGTTACTGAAGCTTTCTTT.

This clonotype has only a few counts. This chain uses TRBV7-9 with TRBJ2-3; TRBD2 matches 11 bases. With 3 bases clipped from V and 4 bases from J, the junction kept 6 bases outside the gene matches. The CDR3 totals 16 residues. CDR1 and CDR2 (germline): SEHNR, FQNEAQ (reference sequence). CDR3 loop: CASSFSGRAGPDTQYF. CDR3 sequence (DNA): TGTGCCAGCAGCTTTAGCGGGAGGGCCGGTCCAGATACGCAGTATTTT.

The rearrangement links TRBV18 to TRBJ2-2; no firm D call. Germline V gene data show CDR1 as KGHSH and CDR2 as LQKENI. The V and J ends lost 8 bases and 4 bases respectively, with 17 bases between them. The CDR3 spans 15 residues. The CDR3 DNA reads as TGTGCCAGCCTTACGGCACCCCAATTCACCGGGGAGCTGTTTTTT. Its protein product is CASLTAPQFTGELFF.

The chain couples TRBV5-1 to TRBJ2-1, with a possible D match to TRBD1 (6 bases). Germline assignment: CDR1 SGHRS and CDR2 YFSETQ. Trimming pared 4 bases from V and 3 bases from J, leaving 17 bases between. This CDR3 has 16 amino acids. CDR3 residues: CASSPPGHSGYNEQFF. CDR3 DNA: TGCGCCAGCAGCCCACCGGGACATAGTGGCTACAATGAGCAGTTCTTC. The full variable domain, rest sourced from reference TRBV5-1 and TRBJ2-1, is KAGVTQTPRYLIKTRGQQVTLSCSPISGHRSVSWYQQTPGQGLQFLFEYFSETQRNKGNFPGRFSGRQFSNSRSEMNVSTLELGDSALYLCASSPPGHSGYNEQFFGPGTRLTVL.

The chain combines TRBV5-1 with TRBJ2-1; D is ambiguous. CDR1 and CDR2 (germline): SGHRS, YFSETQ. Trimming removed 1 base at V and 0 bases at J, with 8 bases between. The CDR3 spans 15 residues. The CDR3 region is CASSLFFNSYNEQFF. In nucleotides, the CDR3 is TGCGCCAGCAGCTTGTTTTTTAACTCCTACAATGAGCAGTTCTTC.

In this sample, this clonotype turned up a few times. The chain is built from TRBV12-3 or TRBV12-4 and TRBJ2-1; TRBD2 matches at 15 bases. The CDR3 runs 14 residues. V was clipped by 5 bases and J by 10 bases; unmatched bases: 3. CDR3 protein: CASSGTSGRYEQFF. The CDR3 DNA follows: TGTGCCAGCAGTGGGACTAGCGGGAGGTACGAGCAGTTCTTC.

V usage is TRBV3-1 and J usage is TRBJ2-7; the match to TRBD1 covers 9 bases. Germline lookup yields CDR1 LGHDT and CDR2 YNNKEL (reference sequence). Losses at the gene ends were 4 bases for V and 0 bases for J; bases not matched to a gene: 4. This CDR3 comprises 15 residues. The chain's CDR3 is CASSPRDRASYEQYF. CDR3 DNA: TGTGCCAGCAGCCCTCGGGACAGGGCCTCCTACGAGCAGTACTTC.

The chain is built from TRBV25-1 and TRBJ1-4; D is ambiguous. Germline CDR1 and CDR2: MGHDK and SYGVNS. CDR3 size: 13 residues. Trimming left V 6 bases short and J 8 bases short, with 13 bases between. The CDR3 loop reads CASSIGGLEKLFF. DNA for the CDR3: TGTGCCAGCAGCATAGGAGGGTTGGAAAAACTGTTTTTT.

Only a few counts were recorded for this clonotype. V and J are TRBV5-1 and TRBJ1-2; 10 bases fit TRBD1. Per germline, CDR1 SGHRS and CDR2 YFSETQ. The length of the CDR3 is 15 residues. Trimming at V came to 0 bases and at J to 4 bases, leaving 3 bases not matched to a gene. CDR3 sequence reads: CASSLGQGARYGYTF. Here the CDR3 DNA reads TGCGCCAGCAGCTTGGGACAGGGGGCTCGCTATGGCTACACCTTC.

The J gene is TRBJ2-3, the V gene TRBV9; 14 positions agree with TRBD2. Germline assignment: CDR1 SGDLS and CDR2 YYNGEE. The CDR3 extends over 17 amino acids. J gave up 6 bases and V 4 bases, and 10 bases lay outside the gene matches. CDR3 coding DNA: TGTGCCAGCAGCCCTCATCCGACTAGCGGGGGGGCTGATACGCAGTATTTT. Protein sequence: CASSPHPTSGGADTQYF.

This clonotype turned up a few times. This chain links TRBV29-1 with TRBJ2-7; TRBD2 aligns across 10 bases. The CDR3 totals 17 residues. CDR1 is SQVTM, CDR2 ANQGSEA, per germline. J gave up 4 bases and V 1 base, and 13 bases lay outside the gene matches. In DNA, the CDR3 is TGCAGCGTTGAAGGGAACCTAAAAGCGGGAGGGCGTTACGAGCAGTACTTC. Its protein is CSVEGNLKAGGRYEQYF.

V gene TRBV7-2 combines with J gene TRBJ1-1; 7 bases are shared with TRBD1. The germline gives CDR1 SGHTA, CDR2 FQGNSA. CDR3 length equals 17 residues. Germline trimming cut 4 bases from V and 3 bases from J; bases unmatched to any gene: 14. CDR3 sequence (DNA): TGTGCCAGCAGCTCCCGAGGGACAGTGGGGGCAGACACTGAAGCTTTCTTT. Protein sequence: CASSSRGTVGADTEAFF.

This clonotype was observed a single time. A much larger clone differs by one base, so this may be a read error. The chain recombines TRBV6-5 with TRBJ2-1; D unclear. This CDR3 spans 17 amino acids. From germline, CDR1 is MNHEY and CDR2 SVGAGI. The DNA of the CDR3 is TGTGCCAGCAGTTCAGTGAGATCCCCAGCCTCCTACAATGGGCAGTTCTTC. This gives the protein CASSSVRSPASYNGQFF.

The CDR3 bases are TGTGCCAGCAGCGTAGAGGGCACCGGAGTTGGAACCTTC. Amino acids: CASSVEGTGVGTF. This rearrangement joins TRBV9 to TRBJ1-2; D not certain. V was shortened by 0 bases and J by 14 bases, with 17 bases between the two germline ends. The V gene's germline CDR1 is SGDLS and CDR2 YYNGEE. The CDR3 spans 13 residues.

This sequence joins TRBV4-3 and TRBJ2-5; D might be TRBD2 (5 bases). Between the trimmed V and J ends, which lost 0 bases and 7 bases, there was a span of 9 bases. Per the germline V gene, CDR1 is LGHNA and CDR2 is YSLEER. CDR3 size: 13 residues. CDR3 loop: CASSQEAEGTQYF. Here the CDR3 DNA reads TGCGCCAGCAGCCAAGAGGCAGAGGGGACCCAGTACTTC.

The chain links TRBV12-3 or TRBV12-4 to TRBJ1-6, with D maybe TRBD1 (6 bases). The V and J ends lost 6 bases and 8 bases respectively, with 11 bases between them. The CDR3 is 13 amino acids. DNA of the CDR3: TGTGCCAGCAGCCGCAGGGGCGATTCACCCCTCCACTTT. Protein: CASSRRGDSPLHF.

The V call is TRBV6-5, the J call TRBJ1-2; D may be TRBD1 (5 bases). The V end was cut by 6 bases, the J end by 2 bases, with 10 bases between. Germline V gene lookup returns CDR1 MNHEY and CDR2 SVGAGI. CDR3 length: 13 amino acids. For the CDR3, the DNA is TGTGCCAGCAGGCTCGCAGGGAACTATGGCTACACCTTC. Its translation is CASRLAGNYGYTF.

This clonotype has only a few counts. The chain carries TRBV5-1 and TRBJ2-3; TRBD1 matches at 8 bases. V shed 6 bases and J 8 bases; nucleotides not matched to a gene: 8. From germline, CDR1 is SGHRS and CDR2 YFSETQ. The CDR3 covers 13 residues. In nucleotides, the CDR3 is TGCGCCAGCATCGGACAGGGCCATAGTACGCAGTATTTT. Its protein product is CASIGQGHSTQYF.

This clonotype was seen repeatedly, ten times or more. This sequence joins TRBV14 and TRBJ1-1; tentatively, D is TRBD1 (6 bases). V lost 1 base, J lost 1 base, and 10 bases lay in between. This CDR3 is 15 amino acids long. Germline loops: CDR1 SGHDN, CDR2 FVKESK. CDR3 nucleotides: TGTGCCAGCAGCCAAGCCCAGGGGCGGAACACTGAAGCTTTCTTT. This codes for CASSQAQGRNTEAFF.

The CDR3 bases are TGTGCCAGCATGACTAATAGAAGATTTAGCAATCAGCCCCAGCATTTT. It codes for CASMTNRRFSNQPQHF. The V call is TRBV6-2 or TRBV6-3, the J call TRBJ1-5; D gene uncertain. Germline lookup yields CDR1 MNHEY and CDR2 SVGEGT. The CDR3 is made up of 16 amino acids. The V end was cut by 7 bases, the J end by 0 bases, with 16 bases between.

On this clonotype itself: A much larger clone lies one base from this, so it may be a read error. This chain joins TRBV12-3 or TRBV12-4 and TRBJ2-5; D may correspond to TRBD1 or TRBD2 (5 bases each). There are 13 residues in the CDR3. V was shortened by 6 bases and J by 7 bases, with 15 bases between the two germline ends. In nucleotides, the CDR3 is TGTGCCAGCAGGGTAGGGGTTGGGGGGACCCAGTACTTC. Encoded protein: CASRVGVGGTQYF.

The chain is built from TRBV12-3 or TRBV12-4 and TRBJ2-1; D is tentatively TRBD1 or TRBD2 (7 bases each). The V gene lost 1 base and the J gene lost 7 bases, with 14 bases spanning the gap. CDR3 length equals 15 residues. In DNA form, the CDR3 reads TGTGCCAGCAGTTTAGGGGTCAGGGGGGGAAATGAGCAGTTCTTC. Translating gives CASSLGVRGGNEQFF.

This chain's CDR3 is CASGDLSTYTQYF. The CDR3 DNA follows: TGTGCCAGCGGGGACCTATCCACGTATACGCAGTATTTT. The chain carries TRBV12-3 or TRBV12-4 and TRBJ2-3; D possibly uses TRBD1 or TRBD2 (5 bases each). The CDR3 extends over 13 amino acids. V lost 8 bases, J lost 7 bases, and 16 bases lay in between.

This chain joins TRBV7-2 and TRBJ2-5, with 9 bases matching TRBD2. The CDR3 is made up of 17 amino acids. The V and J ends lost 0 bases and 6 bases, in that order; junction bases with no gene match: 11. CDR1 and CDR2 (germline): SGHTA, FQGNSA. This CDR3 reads CASSLAGAGGTRKTQYF. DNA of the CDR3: TGTGCCAGCAGCTTAGCTGGGGCGGGAGGGACTAGAAAGACCCAGTACTTC.

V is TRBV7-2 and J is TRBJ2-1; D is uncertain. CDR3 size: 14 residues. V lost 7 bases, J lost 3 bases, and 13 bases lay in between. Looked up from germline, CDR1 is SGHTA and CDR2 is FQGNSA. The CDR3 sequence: CASKGRAHYNEQFF. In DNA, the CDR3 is TGTGCCAGCAAAGGACGAGCGCACTACAATGAGCAGTTCTTC.

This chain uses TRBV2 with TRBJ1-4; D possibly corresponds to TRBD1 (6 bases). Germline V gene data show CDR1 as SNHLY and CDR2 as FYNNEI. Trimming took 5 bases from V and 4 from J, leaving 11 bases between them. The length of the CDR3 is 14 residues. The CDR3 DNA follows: TGTGCCAGCAGTCACAGGGCATTTAATGAAAAACTGTTTTTT. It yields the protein CASSHRAFNEKLFF.